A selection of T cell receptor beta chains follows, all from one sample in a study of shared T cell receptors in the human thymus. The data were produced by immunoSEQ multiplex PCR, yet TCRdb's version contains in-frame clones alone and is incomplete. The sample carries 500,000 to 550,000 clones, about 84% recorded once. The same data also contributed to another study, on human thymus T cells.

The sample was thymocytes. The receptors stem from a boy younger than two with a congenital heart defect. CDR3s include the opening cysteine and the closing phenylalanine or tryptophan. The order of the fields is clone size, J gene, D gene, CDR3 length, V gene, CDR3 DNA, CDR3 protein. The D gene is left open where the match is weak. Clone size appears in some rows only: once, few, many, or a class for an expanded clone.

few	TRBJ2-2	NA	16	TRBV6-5	TGTGCCAGCAGTTACTCCTTGACAGCAGTCACCGGGGAGCTGTTTTTT	CASSYSLTAVTGELFF
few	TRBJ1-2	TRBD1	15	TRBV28	TGTGCCAGCAGTCAAAACGGGGACAGGGTCGATGGCTACACCTTC	CASSQNGDRVDGYTF
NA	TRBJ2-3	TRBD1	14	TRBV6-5	TGTGCCAGCAGGAAGGACAGGGTGGCAGATACGCAGTATTTT	CASRKDRVADTQYF
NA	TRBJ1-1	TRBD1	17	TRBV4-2	TGTGCCAGCAGCCAAGGGGTCAGGGGGTTGTTATGCACTGAAGCTTTCTTT	CASSQGVRGLLCTEAFF
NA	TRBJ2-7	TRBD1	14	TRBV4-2	TGTGCCAGCAGCCAATCCAGGGGGCATTGGGAGCAGTACTTC	CASSQSRGHWEQYF
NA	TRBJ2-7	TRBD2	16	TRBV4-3	TGCGCCAGCAGCCTTCGGCCTAGCGGGAGTACCTACGAGCAGTACTTC	CASSLRPSGSTYEQYF
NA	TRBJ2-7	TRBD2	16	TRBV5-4	TGTGCCAGCAGCCTCAGACTAGCGGGAGGGCTGTACGAGCAGTACTTC	CASSLRLAGGLYEQYF
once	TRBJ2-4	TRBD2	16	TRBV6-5	TGTGCCAGCAGTTACTCGTTTCTGCGCGGGAGTGGGTTTCAGTACTTC	CASSYSFLRGSGFQYF
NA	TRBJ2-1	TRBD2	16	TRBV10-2	TGCGCCAGCACCCCGGGACTAGCGGGATCCCCGAATGAGCAGTTCTTC	CASTPGLAGSPNEQFF
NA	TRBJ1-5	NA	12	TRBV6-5	TGTGCCAGCGCCTACAGGGTGCCGCCCCAGCATTTT	CASAYRVPPQHF
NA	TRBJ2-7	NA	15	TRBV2	TGTGCCAGCAGTCCTAGAATAGCGGAAAAATACGAGCAGTACTTC	CASSPRIAEKYEQYF
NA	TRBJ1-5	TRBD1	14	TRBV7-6	TGTGCCAGCAGCTTCGGACAGGGGAATCAGCCCCAGCATTTT	CASSFGQGNQPQHF
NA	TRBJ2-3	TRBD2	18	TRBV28	TGTGCCAGCAGTCCATCTAGGGCGGGAGAGGAAAGTGAAGATACGCAGTATTTT	CASSPSRAGEESEDTQYF
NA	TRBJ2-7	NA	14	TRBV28	TGTGCCAGCAGCCGCAACAGGTCACCCTACGAGCAGTACTTC	CASSRNRSPYEQYF
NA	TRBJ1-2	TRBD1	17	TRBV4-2	TGTGCCAGCAGCCAAGATAATGCGGGACAGCGCATTTATGGCTACACCTTC	CASSQDNAGQRIYGYTF
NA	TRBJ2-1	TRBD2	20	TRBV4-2	TGTGCCAGCAGCCAAGGTGGAACTAGCGGGAGTGAAAGTTCCTACAATGAGCAGTTCTTC	CASSQGGTSGSESSYNEQFF
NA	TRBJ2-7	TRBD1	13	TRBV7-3	TGTGCCAGCAGCCCGGGACAGGGCCACGAGCAGTACTTC	CASSPGQGHEQYF
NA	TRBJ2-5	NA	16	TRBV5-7	TGTGCCAGCAGCCCCTCGGTCGTGAGCCTCCGAGAGACCCAGTACTTC	CASSPSVVSLRETQYF
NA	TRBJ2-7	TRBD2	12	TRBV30	TGTGCCTGGAGCCTCCGACTAGCTCCTCTTTATTTC	CAWSLRLAPLYF
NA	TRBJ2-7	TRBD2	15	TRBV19	TGTGCCAGTAGGCCTAGCGGGACCTCCTCCTACGAGCAGTACTTC	CASRPSGTSSYEQYF
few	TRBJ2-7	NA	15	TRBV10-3	TGTGCCACGTCCCCGTGGAGGGAGGACTCCTACGAGCAGTACTTC	CATSPWREDSYEQYF
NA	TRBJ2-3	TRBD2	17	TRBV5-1	TGCGCCAGCAGCTTGGGACTAGCGGTCCCTAGCACAGATACGCAGTATTTT	CASSLGLAVPSTDTQYF
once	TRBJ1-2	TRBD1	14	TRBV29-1	TGCAGCGTTGAAGAGCTCGACAGGGTGGCATATGACACCTTC	CSVEELDRVAYDTF
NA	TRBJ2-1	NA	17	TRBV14	TGTGCCAGCAGCCACCCCCCCCTTAGCGGATCCTACAATGAGCAGTTCTTC	CASSHPPLSGSYNEQFF
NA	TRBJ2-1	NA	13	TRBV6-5	TGTGCCAGCACCCAAGGGGGATTCGGTGAGCAGTTCTTC	CASTQGGFGEQFF
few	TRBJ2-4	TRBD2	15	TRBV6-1	TGTGCCAGCAGTGAGATTGCGGGAGGGCCATACATTCAGTACTTC	CASSEIAGGPYIQYF
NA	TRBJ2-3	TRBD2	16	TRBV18	TGTGCCAGCTCACCACCATATGGTCGCGGGAGAGATACGCAGTATTTT	CASSPPYGRGRDTQYF
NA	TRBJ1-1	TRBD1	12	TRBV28	TGTGCCAGCAGTCCTACCGGGACAGTGACTTTCTTT	CASSPTGTVTFF
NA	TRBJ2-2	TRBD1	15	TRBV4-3	TGCGCCAGCAGCCAGGGACAGGGGGCTAACGGGGAGCTGTTTTTT	CASSQGQGANGELFF
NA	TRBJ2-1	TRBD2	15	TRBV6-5	TGTGCCAGCAGTTACAGGCTAGCGGGAATAGGTGAGCAGTTCTTC	CASSYRLAGIGEQFF
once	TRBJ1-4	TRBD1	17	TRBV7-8	TGTGCCAGCAGCTTAGGACAGGGGAAGGGGCTAAACGAAAAACTGTTTTTT	CASSLGQGKGLNEKLFF
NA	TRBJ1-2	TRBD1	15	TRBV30	TGTGCCTGGAGTACGGACAGGGGGCTAAACTATGGCTACACCTTC	CAWSTDRGLNYGYTF
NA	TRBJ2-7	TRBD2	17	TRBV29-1	TGCAGCGTTGTAGGGACTAGCGGGAGTTGGCTTACCTACGAGCAGTACTTC	CSVVGTSGSWLTYEQYF
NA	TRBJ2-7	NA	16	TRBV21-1	TGTGCCAGCAGCAAATGCTCGACAGGGCGATCCTACGAGCAGTACTTC	CASSKCSTGRSYEQYF
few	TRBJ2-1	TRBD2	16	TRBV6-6	TGTGCCAGCAGTTACGGGGGGCGGGAGGTGGGCAATGAGCAGTTCTTC	CASSYGGREVGNEQFF